These 14 T cell receptor beta chains originate from one sample sequenced in a study of blood T cell repertoires in COVID-19. TCRdb's table, derived via immunoSEQ multiplex PCR, lists solely in-frame clones and lacks some. The sample lists about 120,000 clones, about four fifths occurring once. The specimen was peripheral blood. The receptors originated from a man in his 70s with acute or convalescent COVID-19.

The DNA for the CDR3 is TGTGCCAGCAGCTTTAGGGGAGGACCCTACAATGAGCAGTTCTTC. Translation gives CASSFRGGPYNEQFF. V gene TRBV11-3 combines with J gene TRBJ2-1, with a tentative D call TRBD2 (6 bases). Trimming left V 3 bases short and J 2 bases short, with 11 bases between. In germline, CDR1 is SGHNT, CDR2 YENEEA. The CDR3 consists of 15 residues.

The rearrangement links TRBV19 to TRBJ1-5; 8 bases fit TRBD1. This CDR3 has 14 residues. Trimming took 4 bases from V and 6 from J; bases not matched to a gene: 5. The germline V gene has CDR1 LNHDA and CDR2 SQIVND (reference sequence). Here the CDR3 reads CASSRTGLGQPQHF. For the CDR3, the DNA is TGTGCCAGTAGTAGGACAGGGCTGGGTCAGCCCCAGCATTTT.

V gene TRBV7-9 combines with J gene TRBJ1-5, with 7 bases matching TRBD1. CDR1 is SEHNR and CDR2 is FQNEAQ in the germline V gene (reference sequence). The CDR3 runs to 14 residues. Trimming cost V 5 bases and J 2 bases; bases outside gene matches: 3. For the CDR3, the DNA is TGTGCCAGCAGCCCAGGGACAGGCAATCAGCCCCAGCATTTT. This gives the protein CASSPGTGNQPQHF.

The chain couples TRBV18 to TRBJ2-5, with TRBD1 as a possible D gene (6 bases). The CDR3 totals 13 residues. The V end lost 2 bases, the J end lost 5 bases, and 9 bases lay between the germline ends. Per germline, CDR1 KGHSH and CDR2 LQKENI. As DNA, the CDR3 is TGTGCCAGCTCACCAGGGGGCGGGGAGACCCAGTACTTC. This codes for CASSPGGGETQYF.

V gene TRBV6-5 combines with J gene TRBJ1-6; 12 nucleotides match TRBD1. Trimming cost V 0 bases and J 15 bases; bases outside gene matches: 6. This CDR3 region has 15 residues. CDR1 is MNHEY and CDR2 is SVGAGI in the germline V gene. For the CDR3, the DNA is TGTGCCAGCAGTTACTCGGGGACAGGGGGCAAACACCTCCACTTT. Translated: CASSYSGTGGKHLHF.

Points on this clone: The germline gene is not matched at one end of the junction; a read error may be the cause. V and J are TRBV2 and TRBJ1-2; 7 bases are a match to TRBD1. This CDR3 contains 15 residues. The V gene's germline CDR1 is SNHLY and CDR2 FYNNEI. The CDR3 bases are TGTGCCAGCAGCGACACCGGGACAGCTAAATATGGCTACACCTTC. It translates to CASSDTGTAKYGYTF. Looking up the rest from reference TRBV2 and TRBJ1-2 gives the full variable domain: EPEVTQTPSHQVTQMGQEVILRCVPISNHLYFYWYRQILGQKVEFLVSFYNNEISEKSEIFDDQFSVERPDGSNFTLKIRSTKLEDSAMYFCASSDTGTAKYGYTFGSGTRLTVV.

The CDR3 protein is CASLAGGWTEAFF. The CDR3 DNA is TGTGCCAGCCTAGCGGGAGGATGGACTGAAGCTTTCTTT. V is TRBV28 and J is TRBJ1-1; D is uncertain. Trimming took off 8 bases at V and 5 bases at J, with 15 bases between the two ends. Looked up from germline, CDR1 is MDHEN and CDR2 is SYDVKM. This CDR3 has 13 amino acids.

This clone has more than one count but fewer than ten. The J gene is TRBJ1-1, the V gene TRBV7-3; the D gene is possibly TRBD1 (5 bases). The CDR3 sequence is 13 residues long. V was clipped by 5 bases and J by 2 bases, with 9 bases between them. The V gene's germline CDR1 is SGHTA and CDR2 FQGTGA. CDR3 residues: CASSPTVNTEAFF. The CDR3 nucleotides read TGTGCCAGCAGCCCGACAGTAAACACTGAAGCTTTCTTT.

V usage is TRBV5-1 and J usage is TRBJ2-7; no reliable D call. V was trimmed by 0 bases and J by 5 bases, leaving 12 bases between them. From germline, CDR1 is SGHRS and CDR2 YFSETQ. The CDR3 totals 14 residues. CDR3 sequence (DNA): TGCGCCAGCAGCTTGGGGTCCTCCGAGGACGAGCAGTACTTC. Protein sequence: CASSLGSSEDEQYF.

This clone was recorded once. The genes are TRBV5-1 and TRBJ1-6, with 7 bases aligning to TRBD1. Trimming cost V 4 bases and J 6 bases; bases outside gene matches: 7. This CDR3 spans 15 amino acids. The germline gives CDR1 SGHRS, CDR2 YFSETQ. In DNA form, the CDR3 reads TGCGCCAGCAGCCGGGACAGAAACCCTAATTCACCCCTCCACTTT. Translating gives CASSRDRNPNSPLHF.

This chain links TRBV4-3 with TRBJ1-1; possibly TRBD1 for D (5 bases). Trimming pared 4 bases from V and 7 bases from J, leaving 16 bases between. This CDR3 region has 14 residues. Germline assignment: CDR1 LGHNA and CDR2 YSLEER. As DNA, the CDR3 is TGCGCCAGCAGCCCCGTCGGGTCTACAGGTGAAGCTTTCTTT. It specifies CASSPVGSTGEAFF.

The chain has TRBV9 and TRBJ2-7, with 8 nucleotides matching TRBD2. The CDR3 runs to 15 residues. Germline V gene sequence: CDR1 SGDLS, CDR2 YYNGEE. Trimming took 4 bases from V and 4 from J; bases not matched to a gene: 10. The CDR3 bases are TGTGCCAGCAGCCCCACTAGCGGACCCTCTTACGAGCAGTACTTC. Translation gives CASSPTSGPSYEQYF.

This clone was detected many times. This chain links TRBV10-3 with TRBJ2-1, with 9 bases matching TRBD1. This CDR3 is 21 amino acids long. J lost 4 bases, V lost 7 bases, and 26 bases had no gene match. Germline assignment: CDR1 ENHRY and CDR2 SYGVKD. The CDR3 protein is CAIKGRTQAKGRQGVYNEQFF. CDR3 DNA: TGTGCCATCAAGGGGAGGACTCAGGCCAAGGGTCGACAGGGGGTTTACAATGAGCAGTTCTTC.

This chain joins TRBV3-1 (or the pseudogene TRBV3-2) and TRBJ2-2, with TRBD1 matching 7 bases. This CDR3 region has 16 residues. Germline V gene sequence: CDR1 LGHDT, CDR2 YNNKEL (reference sequence). V dropped 1 base and J dropped 4; count of bases not matched to a gene: 6. In DNA form, the CDR3 reads TGTGCCAGCAGCCAAGGTCCAGGGGGTCTCACCGGGGAGCTGTTTTTT. Protein product: CASSQGPGGLTGELFF.